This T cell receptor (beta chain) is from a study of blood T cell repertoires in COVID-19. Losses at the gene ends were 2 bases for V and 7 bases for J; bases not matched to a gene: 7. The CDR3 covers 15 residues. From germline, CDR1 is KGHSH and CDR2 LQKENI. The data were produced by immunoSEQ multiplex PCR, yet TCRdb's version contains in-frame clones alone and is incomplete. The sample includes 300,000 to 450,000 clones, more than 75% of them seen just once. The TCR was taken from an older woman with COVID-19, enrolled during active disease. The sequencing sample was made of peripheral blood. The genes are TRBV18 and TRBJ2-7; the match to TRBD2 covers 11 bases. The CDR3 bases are TGTGCCAGCTCACCAACTAGCGGGGGCCTCCTGGAGCAGTACTTC. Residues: CASSPTSGGLLEQYF.